Below, one TCR beta chain is given with its context. What it binds is unknown. This specimen belongs to a study of PD-1 blockade in classical Hodgkin lymphoma. Study as a whole: Patients were administered nivolumab (3 mg/kg intravenously) every 2 weeks. Study-wide results and caveats: A reduction in baseline TCR diversity was reportedly seen in newly diagnosed patients relative to healthy donors. Factors driving the repertoire differences, possibly disease activity or prior therapy, remain undefined.

Every single patient, without exception, relapsed after autologous stem cell transplantation, and brentuximab vedotin exposure varied. The CDR3 contains 12 residues. Trimming took off 3 bases at V and 4 bases at J, with 6 bases between the two ends. Germline assignment: CDR1 ENHRY and CDR2 SYGVKD. TCRdb's copy holds only in-frame clones and misses some; the assay was immunoSEQ multiplex PCR. The sample shows 40,000 to 50,000 clones, about 85% of them seen only once. The V call is TRBV10-3, the J call TRBJ1-1; D may be TRBD1 (6 bases). The sequence was obtained from a human donor with classical Hodgkin lymphoma. Sequencing used peripheral blood mononuclear cells (PBMCs), obtained before the second cycle of nivolumab. CDR3 DNA: TGTGCCATCAGTGAACAGGGCACTGAAGCTTTCTTT. This gives the protein CAISEQGTEAFF.